This T cell receptor (beta chain) was found in a study of T cell changes during pregnancy in multiple sclerosis. Germline V gene lookup returns CDR1 MDHEN and CDR2 SYDVKM. The CDR3 runs to 14 residues. V was clipped by 7 bases and J by 4 bases; unmatched bases: 3. Generated by immunoSEQ multiplex PCR, the TCRdb table keeps only in-frame clones and is missing some. The sample has approximately 50,000 clones, about 92% seen once. Material: CD4+ T cells from peripheral blood mononuclear cells, obtained in the third trimester of pregnancy. This TCR derives from a female donor with multiple sclerosis, enrolled in a pregnancy study. The chain couples TRBV28 to TRBJ2-1; 11 bases agree with TRBD1. In DNA, the CDR3 is TGTGCCAGCACCCGGGACAGGGGGTACAATGAGCAGTTCTTC. Protein product: CASTRDRGYNEQFF.